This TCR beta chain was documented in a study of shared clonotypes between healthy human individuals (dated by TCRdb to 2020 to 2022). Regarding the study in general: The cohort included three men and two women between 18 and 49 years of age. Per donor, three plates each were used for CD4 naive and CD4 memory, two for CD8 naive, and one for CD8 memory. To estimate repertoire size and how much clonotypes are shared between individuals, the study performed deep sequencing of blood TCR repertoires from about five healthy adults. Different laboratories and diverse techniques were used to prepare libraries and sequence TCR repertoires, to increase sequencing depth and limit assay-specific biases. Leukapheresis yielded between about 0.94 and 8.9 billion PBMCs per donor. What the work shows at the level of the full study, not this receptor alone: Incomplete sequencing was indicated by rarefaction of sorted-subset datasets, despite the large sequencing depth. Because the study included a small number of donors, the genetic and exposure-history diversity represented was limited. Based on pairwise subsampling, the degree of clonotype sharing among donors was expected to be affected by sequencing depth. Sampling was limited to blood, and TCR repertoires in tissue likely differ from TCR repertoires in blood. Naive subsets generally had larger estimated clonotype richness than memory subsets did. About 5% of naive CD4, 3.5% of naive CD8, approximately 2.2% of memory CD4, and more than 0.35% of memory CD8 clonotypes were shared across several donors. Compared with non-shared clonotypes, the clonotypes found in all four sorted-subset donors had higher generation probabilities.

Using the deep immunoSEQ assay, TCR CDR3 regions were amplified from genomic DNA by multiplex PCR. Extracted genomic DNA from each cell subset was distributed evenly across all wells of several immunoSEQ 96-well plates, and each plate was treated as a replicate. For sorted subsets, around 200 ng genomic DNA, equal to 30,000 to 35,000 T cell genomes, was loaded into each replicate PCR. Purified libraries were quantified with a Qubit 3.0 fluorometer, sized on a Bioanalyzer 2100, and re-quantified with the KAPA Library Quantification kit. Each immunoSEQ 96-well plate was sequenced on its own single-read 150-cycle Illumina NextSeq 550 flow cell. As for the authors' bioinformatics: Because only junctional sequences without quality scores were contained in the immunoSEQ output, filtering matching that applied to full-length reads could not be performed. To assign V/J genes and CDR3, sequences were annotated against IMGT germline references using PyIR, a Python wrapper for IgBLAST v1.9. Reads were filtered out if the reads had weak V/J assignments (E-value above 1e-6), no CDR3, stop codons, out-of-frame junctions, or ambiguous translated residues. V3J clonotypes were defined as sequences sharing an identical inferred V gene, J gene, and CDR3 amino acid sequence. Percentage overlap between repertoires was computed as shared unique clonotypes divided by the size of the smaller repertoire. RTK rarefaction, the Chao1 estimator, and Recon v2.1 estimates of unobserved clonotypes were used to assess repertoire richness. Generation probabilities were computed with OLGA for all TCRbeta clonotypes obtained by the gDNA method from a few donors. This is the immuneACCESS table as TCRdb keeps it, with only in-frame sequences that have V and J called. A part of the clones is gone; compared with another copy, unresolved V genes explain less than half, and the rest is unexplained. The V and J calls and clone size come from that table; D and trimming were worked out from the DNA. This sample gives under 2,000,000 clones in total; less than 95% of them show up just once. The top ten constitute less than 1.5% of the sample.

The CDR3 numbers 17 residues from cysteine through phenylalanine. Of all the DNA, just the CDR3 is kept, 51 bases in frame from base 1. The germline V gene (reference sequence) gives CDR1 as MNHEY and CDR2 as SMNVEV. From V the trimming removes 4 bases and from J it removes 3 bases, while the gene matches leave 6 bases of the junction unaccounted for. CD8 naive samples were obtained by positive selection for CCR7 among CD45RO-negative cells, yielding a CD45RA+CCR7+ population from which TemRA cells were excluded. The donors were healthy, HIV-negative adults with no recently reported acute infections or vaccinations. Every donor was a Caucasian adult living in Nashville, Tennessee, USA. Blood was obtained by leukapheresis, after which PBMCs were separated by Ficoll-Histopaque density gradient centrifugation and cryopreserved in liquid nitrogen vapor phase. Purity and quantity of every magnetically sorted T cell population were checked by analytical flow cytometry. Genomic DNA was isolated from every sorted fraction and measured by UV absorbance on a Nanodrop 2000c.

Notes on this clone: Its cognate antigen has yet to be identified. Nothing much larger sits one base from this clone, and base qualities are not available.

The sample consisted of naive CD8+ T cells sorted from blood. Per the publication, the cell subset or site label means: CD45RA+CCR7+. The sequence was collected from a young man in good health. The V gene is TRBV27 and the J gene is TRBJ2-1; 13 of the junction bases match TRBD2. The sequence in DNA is TGTGCCAGCAGTTCATGGACTAGCGGGGGCCTCTACAATGAGCAGTTCTTC. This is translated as CASSSWTSGGLYNEQFF.